This TCR beta chain was retrieved from a study of blood T cells in healthy people across ages. Germline V gene lookup returns CDR1 SQVTM and CDR2 ANQGSEA. The V gene lost 4 bases and the J gene lost 0 bases, with 10 bases spanning the gap. The CDR3 contains 14 residues. The use of a sample-barcoded 5' primer and a J-beta primer mix characterized a second PCR of about 7 to 12 cycles. TCRdb ran MiXCR on the 5' RACE reads and lists one entry per CDR3 protein. The data hold 650,000 to 900,000 distinct CDR3 sequences, with approximately 65% observed a single time. This sequence originates from a man aged 25 to 40 in good health. This chain joins TRBV29-1 and TRBJ2-1; D not certain. Sequencing was carried out using blood. The CDR3 sequence: CSVGGSRSYNEQFF. Here the CDR3 DNA reads TGCAGCGTTGGAGGCAGCCGCTCCTACAATGAGCAGTTCTTC.